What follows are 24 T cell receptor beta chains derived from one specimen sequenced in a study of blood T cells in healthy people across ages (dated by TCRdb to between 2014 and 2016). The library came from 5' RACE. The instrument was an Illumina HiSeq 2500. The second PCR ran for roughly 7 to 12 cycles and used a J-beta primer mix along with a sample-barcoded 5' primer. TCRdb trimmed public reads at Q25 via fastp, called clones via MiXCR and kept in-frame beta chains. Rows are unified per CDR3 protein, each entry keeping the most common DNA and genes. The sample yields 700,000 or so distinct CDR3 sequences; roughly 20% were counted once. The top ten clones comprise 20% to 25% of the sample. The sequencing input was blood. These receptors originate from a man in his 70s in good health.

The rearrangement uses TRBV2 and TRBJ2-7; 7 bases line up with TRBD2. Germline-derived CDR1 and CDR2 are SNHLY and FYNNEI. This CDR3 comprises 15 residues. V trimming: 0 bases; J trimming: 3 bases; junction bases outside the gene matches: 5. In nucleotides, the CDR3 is TGTGCCAGCAGTGAAGCTGGGACTAATTTCTACGAGCAGTACTTC. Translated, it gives CASSEAGTNFYEQYF.

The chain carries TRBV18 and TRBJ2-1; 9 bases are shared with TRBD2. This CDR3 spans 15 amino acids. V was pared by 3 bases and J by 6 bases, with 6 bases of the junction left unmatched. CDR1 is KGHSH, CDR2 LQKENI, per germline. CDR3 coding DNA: TGTGCCAGCTCACCTCTAGGACTAGCGCGCAATGAGCAGTTCTTC. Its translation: CASSPLGLARNEQFF.

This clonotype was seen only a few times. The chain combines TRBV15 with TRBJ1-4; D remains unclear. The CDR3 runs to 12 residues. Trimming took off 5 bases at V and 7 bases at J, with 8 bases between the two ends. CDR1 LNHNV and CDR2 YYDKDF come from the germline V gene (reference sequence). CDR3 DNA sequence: TGTGCCACCAGCCTCGACGTTGAAAAACTGTTTTTT. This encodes CATSLDVEKLFF.

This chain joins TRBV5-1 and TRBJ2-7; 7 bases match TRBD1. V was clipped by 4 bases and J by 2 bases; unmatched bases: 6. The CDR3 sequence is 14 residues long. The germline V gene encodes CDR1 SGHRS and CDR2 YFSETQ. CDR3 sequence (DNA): TGCGCCAGCAGCGTGGACAGGAGTGCCTACGAGCAGTACTTC. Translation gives CASSVDRSAYEQYF.

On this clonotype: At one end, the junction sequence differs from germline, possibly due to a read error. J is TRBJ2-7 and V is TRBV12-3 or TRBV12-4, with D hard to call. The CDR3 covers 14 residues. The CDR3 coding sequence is TGTGCCAGCGGCTCGGCAGGACCCTCCAACGAGCAGTACTTC. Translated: CASGSAGPSNEQYF.

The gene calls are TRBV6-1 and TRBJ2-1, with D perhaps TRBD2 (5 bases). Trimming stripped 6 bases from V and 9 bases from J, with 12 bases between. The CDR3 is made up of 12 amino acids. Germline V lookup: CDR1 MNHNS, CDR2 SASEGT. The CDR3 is CASRGDYSEQFF. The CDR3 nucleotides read TGTGCCAGCAGGGGTGACTATTCTGAGCAGTTCTTC.

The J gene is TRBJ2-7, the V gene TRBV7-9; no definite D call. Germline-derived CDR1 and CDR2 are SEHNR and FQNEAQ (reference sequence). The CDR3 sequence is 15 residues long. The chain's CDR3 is CASSLVGKPPYEQYV. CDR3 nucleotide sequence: TGTGCCAGCAGTTTAGTTGGGAAACCCCCTTACGAGCAGTACGTC.

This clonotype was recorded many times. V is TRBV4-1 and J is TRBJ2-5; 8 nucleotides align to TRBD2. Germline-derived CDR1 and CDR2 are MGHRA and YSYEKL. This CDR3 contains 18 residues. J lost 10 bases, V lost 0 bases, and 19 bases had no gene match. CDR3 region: CASSQDVERPGGVSGQYF. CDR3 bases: TGCGCCAGCAGCCAAGATGTAGAAAGGCCGGGAGGGGTGAGTGGCCAGTACTTC.

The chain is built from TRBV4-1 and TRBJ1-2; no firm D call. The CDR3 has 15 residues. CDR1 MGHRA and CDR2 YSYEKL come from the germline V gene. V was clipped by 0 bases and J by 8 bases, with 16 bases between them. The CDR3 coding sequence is TGCGCCAGCAGCCAAGATCACGGGATCTCTAGGGGCTACACCTTC. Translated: CASSQDHGISRGYTF.

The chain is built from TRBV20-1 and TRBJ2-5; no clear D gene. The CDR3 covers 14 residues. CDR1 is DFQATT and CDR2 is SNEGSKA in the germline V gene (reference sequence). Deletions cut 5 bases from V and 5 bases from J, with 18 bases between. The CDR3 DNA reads TGCAGTGCTCCCTCGGCTAAATTGAAGGAGACCCAGTACTTC. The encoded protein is CSAPSAKLKETQYF.

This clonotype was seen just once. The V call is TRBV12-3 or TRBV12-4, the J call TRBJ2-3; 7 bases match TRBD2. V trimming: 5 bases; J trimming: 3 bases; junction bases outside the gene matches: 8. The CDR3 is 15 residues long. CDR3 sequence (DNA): TGTGCCAGCAGTAAGGCCAGCGGGATTACAGATACGCAGTATTTT. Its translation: CASSKASGITDTQYF.

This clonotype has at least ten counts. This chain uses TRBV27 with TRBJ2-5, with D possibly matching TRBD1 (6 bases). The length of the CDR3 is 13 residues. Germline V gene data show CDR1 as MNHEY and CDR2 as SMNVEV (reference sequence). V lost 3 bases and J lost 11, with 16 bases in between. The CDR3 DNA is TGTGCCAGCAGTTTCGGTGGGGGCGCAGAGCAGTACTTC. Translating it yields CASSFGGGAEQYF.

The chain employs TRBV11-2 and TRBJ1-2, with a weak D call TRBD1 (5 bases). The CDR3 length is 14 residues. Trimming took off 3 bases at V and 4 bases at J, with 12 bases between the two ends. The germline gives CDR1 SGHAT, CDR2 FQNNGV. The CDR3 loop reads CASSLYQGSYGYTF. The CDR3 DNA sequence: TGTGCCAGCAGCTTGTATCAGGGTTCCTATGGCTACACCTTC.

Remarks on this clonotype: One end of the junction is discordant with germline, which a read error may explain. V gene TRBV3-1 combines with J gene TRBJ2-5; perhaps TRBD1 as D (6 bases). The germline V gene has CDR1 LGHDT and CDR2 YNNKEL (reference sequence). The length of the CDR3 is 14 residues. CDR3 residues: CASSSRTATYEQHF. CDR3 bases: TGTGCCAGCAGCTCCCGGACAGCCACCTACGAGCAGCACTTC.

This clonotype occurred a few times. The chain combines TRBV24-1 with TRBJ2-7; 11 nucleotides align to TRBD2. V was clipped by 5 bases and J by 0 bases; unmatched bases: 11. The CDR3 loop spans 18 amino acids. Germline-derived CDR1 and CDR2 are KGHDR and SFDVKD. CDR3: CATSVRVAGGPFSYEQYV. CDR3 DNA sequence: TGTGCCACCAGTGTTAGGGTAGCGGGAGGGCCGTTCTCCTACGAGCAGTACGTC.

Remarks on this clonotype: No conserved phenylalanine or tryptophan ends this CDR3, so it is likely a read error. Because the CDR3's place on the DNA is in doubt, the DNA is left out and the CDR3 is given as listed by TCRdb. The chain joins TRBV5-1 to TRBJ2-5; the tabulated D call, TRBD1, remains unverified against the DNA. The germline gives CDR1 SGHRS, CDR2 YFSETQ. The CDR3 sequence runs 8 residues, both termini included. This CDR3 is CASSEDRV.

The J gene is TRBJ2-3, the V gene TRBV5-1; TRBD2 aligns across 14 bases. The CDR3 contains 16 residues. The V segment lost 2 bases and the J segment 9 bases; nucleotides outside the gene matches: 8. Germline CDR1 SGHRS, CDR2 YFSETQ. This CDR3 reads CASSFMTSGGVRTQYF. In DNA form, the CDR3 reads TGCGCCAGCAGCTTCATGACTAGCGGGGGGGTGCGGACGCAGTATTTT.

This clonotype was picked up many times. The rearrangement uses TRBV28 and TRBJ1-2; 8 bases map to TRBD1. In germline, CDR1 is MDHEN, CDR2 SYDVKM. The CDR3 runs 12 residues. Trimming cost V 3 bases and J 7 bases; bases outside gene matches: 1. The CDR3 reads CASSLDRVGYTF. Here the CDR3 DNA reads TGTGCCAGCAGTTTGGACAGGGTTGGCTACACCTTC.

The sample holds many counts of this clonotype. CDR3 sequence: CASRVMGASEQYF. CDR3 DNA: TGTGCCAGCAGGGTCATGGGGGCCAGCGAGCAGTACTTC. V is TRBV13 and J is TRBJ2-7; D perhaps matches TRBD1 (6 bases). The V end was cut by 6 bases, the J end by 6 bases, with 15 bases between. Germline assignment: CDR1 PRHDT and CDR2 FYEKMQ (reference sequence). The CDR3 has 13 residues.

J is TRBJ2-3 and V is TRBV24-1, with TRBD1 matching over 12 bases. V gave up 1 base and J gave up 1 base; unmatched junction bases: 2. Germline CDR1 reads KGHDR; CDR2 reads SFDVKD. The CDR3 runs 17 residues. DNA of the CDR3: TGTGCCACCAGTGATTTTCGGGACAGGGGGCGCACAGATACGCAGTATTTT. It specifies CATSDFRDRGRTDTQYF.

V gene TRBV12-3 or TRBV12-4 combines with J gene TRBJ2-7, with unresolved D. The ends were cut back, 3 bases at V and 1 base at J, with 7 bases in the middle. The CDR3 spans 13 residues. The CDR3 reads CASSFVESYEQYF. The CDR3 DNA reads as TGTGCCAGCAGTTTTGTTGAGTCCTACGAGCAGTACTTC.

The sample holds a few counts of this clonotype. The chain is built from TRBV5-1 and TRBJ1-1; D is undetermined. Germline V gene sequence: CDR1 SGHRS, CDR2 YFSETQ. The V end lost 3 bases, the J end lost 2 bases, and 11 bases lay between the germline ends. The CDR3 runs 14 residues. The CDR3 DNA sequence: TGCGCCAGCAGCTCCCCGACGATTAACACTGAAGCTTTCTTT. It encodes CASSSPTINTEAFF. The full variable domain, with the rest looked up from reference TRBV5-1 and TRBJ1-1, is KAGVTQTPRYLIKTRGQQVTLSCSPISGHRSVSWYQQTPGQGLQFLFEYFSETQRNKGNFPGRFSGRQFSNSRSEMNVSTLELGDSALYLCASSSPTINTEAFFGQGTRLTVV.

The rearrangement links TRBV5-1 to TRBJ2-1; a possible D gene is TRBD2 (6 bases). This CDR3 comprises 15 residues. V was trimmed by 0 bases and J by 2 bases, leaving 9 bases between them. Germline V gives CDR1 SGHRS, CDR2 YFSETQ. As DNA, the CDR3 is TGCGCCAGCAGCTTGGATGGGGAGGCCTACAATGAGCAGTTCTTC. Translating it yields CASSLDGEAYNEQFF.

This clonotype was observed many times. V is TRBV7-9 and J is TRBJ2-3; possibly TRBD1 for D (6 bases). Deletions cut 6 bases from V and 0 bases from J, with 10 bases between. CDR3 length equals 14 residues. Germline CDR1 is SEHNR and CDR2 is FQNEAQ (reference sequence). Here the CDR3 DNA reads TGTGCCAGCAGTACAGGGATAAGCACAGATACGCAGTATTTT. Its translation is CASSTGISTDTQYF.